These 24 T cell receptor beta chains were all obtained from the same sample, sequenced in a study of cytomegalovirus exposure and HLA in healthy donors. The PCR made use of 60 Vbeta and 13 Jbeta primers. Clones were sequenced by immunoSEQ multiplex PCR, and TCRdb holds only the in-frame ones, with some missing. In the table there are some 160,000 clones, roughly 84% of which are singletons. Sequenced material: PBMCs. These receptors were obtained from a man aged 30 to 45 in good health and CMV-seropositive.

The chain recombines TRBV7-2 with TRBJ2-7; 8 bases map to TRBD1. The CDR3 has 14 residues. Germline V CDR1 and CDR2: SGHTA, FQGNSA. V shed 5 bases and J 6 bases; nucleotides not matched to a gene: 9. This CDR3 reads CASSNAGGLGEQYF. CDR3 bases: TGTGCCAGCAGCAATGCAGGGGGCCTCGGCGAGCAGTACTTC.

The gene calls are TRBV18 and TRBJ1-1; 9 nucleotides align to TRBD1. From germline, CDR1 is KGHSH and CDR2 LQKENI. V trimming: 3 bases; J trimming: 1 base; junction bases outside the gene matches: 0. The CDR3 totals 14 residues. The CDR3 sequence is CASSPGQGNTEAFF. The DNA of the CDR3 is TGTGCCAGCTCACCGGGACAGGGGAACACTGAAGCTTTCTTT.

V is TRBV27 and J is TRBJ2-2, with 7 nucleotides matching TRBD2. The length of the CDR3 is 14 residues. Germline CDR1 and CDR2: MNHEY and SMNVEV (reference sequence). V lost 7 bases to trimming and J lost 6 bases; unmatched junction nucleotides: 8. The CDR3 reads CASKRGDASGELFF. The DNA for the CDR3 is TGTGCCAGCAAACGGGGGGACGCTTCCGGGGAGCTGTTTTTT.

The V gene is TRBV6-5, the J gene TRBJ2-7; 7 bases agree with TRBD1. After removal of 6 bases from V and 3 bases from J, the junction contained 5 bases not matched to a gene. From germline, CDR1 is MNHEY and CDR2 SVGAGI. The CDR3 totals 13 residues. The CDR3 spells CASRTGFGYEQYF. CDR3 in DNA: TGTGCCAGCAGGACAGGGTTTGGCTACGAGCAGTACTTC.

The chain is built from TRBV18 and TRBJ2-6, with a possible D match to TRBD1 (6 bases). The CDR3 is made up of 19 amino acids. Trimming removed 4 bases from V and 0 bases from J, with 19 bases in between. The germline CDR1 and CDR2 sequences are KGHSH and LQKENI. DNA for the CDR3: TGTGCCAGCTCACGGTACAGGGATAAGCAAATCTCTGGGGCCAACGTCCTGACTTTC. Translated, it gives CASSRYRDKQISGANVLTF.

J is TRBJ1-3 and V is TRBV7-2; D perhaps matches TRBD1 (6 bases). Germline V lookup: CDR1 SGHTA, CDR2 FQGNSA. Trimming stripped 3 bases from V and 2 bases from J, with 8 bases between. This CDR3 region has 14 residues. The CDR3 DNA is TGTGCCAGCAGCTTGTCAGGGGCTGGAAACACCATATATTTT. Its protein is CASSLSGAGNTIYF. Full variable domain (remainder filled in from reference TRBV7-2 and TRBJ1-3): GAGVSQSPSNKVTEKGKDVELRCDPISGHTALYWYRQSLGQGLEFLIYFQGNSAPDKSGLPSDRFSAERTGGSVSTLTIQRTQQEDSAVYLCASSLSGAGNTIYFGEGSWLTVV.

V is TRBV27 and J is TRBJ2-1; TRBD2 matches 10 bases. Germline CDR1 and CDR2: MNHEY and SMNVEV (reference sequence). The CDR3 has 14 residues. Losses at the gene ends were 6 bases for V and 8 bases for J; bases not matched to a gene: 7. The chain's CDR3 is CASSPLSGRDEQFF. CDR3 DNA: TGTGCCAGCAGCCCCTTGAGCGGGAGGGATGAGCAGTTCTTC.

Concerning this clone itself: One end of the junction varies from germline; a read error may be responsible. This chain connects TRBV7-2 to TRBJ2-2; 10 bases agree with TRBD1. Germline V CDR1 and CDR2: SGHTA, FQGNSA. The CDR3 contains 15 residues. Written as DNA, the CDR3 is TGCGCGGAGGGACAGGGGTACGAAAACACCGGGGAGCTGTTTTTT. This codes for CAEGQGYENTGELFF.

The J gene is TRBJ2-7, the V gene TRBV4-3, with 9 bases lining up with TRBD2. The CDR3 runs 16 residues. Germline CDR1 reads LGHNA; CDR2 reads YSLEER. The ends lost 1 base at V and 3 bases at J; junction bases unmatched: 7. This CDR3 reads CASSQVWASGVYEQYF. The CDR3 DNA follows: TGCGCCAGCAGCCAAGTCTGGGCTAGCGGGGTCTACGAGCAGTACTTC.

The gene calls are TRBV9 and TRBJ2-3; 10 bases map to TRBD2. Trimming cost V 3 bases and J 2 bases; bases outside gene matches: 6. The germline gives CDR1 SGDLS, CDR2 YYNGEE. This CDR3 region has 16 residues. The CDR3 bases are TGTGCCAGCAGCGCCCCCCTAGCGGGAGTCACAGATACGCAGTATTTT. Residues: CASSAPLAGVTDTQYF.

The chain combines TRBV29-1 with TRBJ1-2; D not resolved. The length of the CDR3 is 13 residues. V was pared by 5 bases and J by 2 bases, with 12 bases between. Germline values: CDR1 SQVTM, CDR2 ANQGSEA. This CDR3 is CSVFSRWNYGYTF. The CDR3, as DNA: TGCAGCGTTTTTTCCCGGTGGAACTATGGCTACACCTTC. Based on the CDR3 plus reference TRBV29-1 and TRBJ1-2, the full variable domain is SAVISQKPSRDICQRGTSLTIQCQVDSQVTMMFWYRQQPGQSLTLIATANQGSEATYESGFVIDKFPISRPNLTFSTLTVSNMSPEDSSIYLCSVFSRWNYGYTFGSGTRLTVV.

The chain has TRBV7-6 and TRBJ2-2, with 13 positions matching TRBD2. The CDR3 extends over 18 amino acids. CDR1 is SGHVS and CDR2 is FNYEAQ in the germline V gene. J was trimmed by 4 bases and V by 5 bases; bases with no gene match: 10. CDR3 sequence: CASSQRLAGGPGTGELFF. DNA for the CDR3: TGTGCCAGCAGCCAGAGACTAGCGGGAGGCCCGGGCACCGGGGAGCTGTTTTTT. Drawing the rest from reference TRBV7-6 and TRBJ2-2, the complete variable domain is GAGVSQSPRYKVTKRGQDVALRCDPISGHVSLYWYRQALGQGPEFLTYFNYEAQQDKSGLPNDRFSAERPEGSISTLTIQRTEQRDSAMYRCASSQRLAGGPGTGELFFGEGSRLTVL.

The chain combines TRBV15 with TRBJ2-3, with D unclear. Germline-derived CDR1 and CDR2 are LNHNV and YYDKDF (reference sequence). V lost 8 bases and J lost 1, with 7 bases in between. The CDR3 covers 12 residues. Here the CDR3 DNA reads TGTGCCACCGGGCTGCGCACAGATACGCAGTATTTT. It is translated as CATGLRTDTQYF. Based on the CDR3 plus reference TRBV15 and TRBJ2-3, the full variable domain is DAMVIQNPRYQVTQFGKPVTLSCSQTLNHNVMYWYQQKSSQAPKLLFHYYDKDFNNEADTPDNFQSRRPNTSFCFLDIRSPGLGDTAMYLCATGLRTDTQYFGPGTRLTVL.

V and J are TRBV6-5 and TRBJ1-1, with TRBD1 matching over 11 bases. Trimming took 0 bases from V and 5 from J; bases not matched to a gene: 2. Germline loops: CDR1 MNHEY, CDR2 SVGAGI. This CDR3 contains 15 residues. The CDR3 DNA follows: TGTGCCAGCAGTTACTCGGGACAGGGGGTAACTGAAGCTTTCTTT. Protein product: CASSYSGQGVTEAFF.

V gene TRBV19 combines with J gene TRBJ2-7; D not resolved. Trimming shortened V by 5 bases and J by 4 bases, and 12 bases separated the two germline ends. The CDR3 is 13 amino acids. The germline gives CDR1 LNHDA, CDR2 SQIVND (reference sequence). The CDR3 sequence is CASSLVNGYEQYV. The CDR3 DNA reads TGTGCCAGTAGTCTTGTCAACGGGTACGAGCAGTACGTC.

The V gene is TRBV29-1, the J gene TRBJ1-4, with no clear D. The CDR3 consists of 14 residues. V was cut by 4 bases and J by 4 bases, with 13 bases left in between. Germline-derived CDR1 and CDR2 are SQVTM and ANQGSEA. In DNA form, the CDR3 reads TGCAGCGTTGTGGCAACCGGGAGTAATGAAAAACTGTTTTTT. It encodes CSVVATGSNEKLFF.

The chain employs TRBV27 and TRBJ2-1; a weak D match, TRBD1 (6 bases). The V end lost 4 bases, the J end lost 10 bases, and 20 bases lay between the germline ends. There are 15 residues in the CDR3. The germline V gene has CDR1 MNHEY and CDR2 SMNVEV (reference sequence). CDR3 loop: CASSYGRGIQGEQFF. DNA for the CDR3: TGTGCCAGCAGTTACGGCAGGGGAATTCAGGGGGAGCAGTTCTTC.

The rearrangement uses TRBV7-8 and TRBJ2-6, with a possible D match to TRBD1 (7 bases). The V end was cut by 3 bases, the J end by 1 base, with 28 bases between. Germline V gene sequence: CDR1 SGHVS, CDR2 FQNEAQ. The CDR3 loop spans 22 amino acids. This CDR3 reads CASSFRSVPRQGGGSGANVLTF. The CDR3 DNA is TGTGCCAGCAGCTTTCGATCGGTTCCTAGACAGGGAGGAGGATCTGGGGCCAACGTCCTGACTTTC.

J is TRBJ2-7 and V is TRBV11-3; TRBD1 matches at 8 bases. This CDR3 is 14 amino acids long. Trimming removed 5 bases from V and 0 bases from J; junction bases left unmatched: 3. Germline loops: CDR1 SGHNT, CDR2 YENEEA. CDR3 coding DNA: TGTGCCAGCAGCCGGACAGGGAGCTCCTACGAGCAGTACTTC. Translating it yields CASSRTGSSYEQYF.

The CDR3 nucleotides are TGTGCCAGCAGCTGGAACACAGGGTCGGATGAGCAGTTCTTC. Residues: CASSWNTGSDEQFF. V usage is TRBV7-2 and J usage is TRBJ2-1; D possibly corresponds to TRBD1 (6 bases). Germline V gene data show CDR1 as SGHTA and CDR2 as FQGNSA. The CDR3 is 14 residues long. V dropped 4 bases and J dropped 8 bases, with 15 bases sitting between them. The variable domain in full, completed from reference TRBV7-2 and TRBJ2-1, reads GAGVSQSPSNKVTEKGKDVELRCDPISGHTALYWYRQSLGQGLEFLIYFQGNSAPDKSGLPSDRFSAERTGGSVSTLTIQRTQQEDSAVYLCASSWNTGSDEQFFGPGTRLTVL.

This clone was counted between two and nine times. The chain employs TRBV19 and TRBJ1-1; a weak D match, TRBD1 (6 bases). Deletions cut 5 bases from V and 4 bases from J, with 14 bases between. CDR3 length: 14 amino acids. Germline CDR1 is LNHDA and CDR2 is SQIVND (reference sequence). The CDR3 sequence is CASSPWTDSTEAFF. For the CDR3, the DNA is TGTGCCAGTAGTCCCTGGACAGATTCCACTGAAGCTTTCTTT.

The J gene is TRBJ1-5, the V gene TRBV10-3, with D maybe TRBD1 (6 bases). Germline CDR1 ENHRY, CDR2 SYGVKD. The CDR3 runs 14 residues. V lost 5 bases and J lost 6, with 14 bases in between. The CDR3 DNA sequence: TGTGCCATCAGTCGACAGGACATGGGTCAGCCCCAGCATTTT. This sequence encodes CAISRQDMGQPQHF.

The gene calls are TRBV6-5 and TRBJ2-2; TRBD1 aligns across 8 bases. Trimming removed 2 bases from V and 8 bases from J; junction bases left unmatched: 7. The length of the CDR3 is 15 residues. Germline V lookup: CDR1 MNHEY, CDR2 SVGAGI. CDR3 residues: CASSYLGQGAGELFF. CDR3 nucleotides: TGTGCCAGCAGTTACCTCGGGCAGGGGGCTGGGGAGCTGTTTTTT.

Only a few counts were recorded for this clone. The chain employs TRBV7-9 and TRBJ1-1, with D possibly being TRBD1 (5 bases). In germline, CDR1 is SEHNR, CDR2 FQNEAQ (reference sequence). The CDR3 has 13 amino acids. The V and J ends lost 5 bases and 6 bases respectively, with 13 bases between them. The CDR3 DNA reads TGTGCCAGCAGCAGTACAGGTGAAGCTGAAGCTTTCTTT. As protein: CASSSTGEAEAFF.